The 26 T cell receptor beta chains presented below share a single source sample, sequenced in a study of type 1 regulatory T cells. TCRdb re-analysed the reads in MiXCR, keeping a single row per CDR3 protein. The table lists around 14,000 distinct CDR3 sequences, roughly an eighth of them singletons. Which antigens these TCRs recognize remains unknown. Sequenced material: cultured T cells, either the whole culture or a sorted T cell fraction (not recorded which). The receptors come from a human donor in good health.

A remark on this clonotype: This sequence may be a read error, since a much larger clone differs from it by one base. CDR3 protein: CASSLNSGIKTQYF. Here the CDR3 DNA reads TGCGCCAGCAGCTTGAATAGCGGGATTAAGACCCAGTACTTC. This chain connects TRBV5-1 to TRBJ2-5; 8 nucleotides match TRBD2. Germline CDR1 is SGHRS and CDR2 is YFSETQ. Trimming cost V 1 base and J 6 bases; bases outside gene matches: 5. CDR3 size: 14 residues.

This clonotype was recorded at least ten times. The CDR3 sequence: CASSRSGERDAQYF. CDR3 in DNA: TGCGCCAGCAGCCGTAGCGGGGAGAGGGATGCGCAGTATTTT. V usage is TRBV5-1 and J usage is TRBJ2-3, with 8 bases identical to TRBD2. Germline values: CDR1 SGHRS, CDR2 YFSETQ. J gave up 10 bases and V 4 bases, and 11 bases lay outside the gene matches. The CDR3 has 14 residues.

Many counts were recorded for this clonotype. This rearrangement joins TRBV24-1 to TRBJ2-5; D not resolved. V was clipped by 4 bases and J by 7 bases, with 15 bases between them. Germline-derived CDR1 and CDR2 are KGHDR and SFDVKD. The CDR3 loop spans 14 amino acids. This CDR3 reads CATSDPYPIGTQYF. The CDR3 DNA follows: TGTGCCACCAGTGACCCCTATCCGATCGGGACCCAGTACTTC.

This clonotype was detected ten times or more. The chain uses TRBV3-1 and TRBJ2-2, with 10 positions matching TRBD1. The CDR3 spans 16 residues. Per germline, CDR1 LGHDT and CDR2 YNNKEL (reference sequence). With V trimmed by 3 bases and J by 5 bases, 6 bases remained unmatched. The DNA of the CDR3 is TGTGCCAGCAGCCAGCACGGGACAGGGGAAACCGGGGAGCTGTTTTTT. This gives the protein CASSQHGTGETGELFF.

The table lists this clonotype with many counts. This chain connects TRBV11-2 to TRBJ2-3; D may be TRBD2 (5 bases). There are 13 residues in the CDR3. The germline V and J ends were trimmed by 3 bases and 5 bases, with 9 bases remaining between them. Germline V CDR1 and CDR2: SGHAT, FQNNGV. The CDR3 nucleotides are TGTGCCAGCAGCTTCAGCGAGGGAGATACGCAGTATTTT. Translation gives CASSFSEGDTQYF.

This clonotype was detected ten times or more. This sequence joins TRBV7-9 and TRBJ2-5; TRBD2 might be the D (6 bases). Germline V gene data show CDR1 as SEHNR and CDR2 as FQNEAQ (reference sequence). The germline V and J ends were trimmed by 2 bases and 7 bases, with 14 bases remaining between them. The CDR3 length is 14 residues. CDR3 sequence reads: CASSLRREWATQYF. The DNA for the CDR3 is TGTGCCAGCAGCTTACGACGGGAGTGGGCGACCCAGTACTTC.

This clonotype was recorded only once. The genes are TRBV4-3 and TRBJ2-7; D remains unclear. Per the germline V gene, CDR1 is LGHNA and CDR2 is YSLEER. This CDR3 is 14 amino acids long. V lost 0 bases to trimming and J lost 5 bases, with 11 bases between them. CDR3: CASSQEGVRDEQYF. CDR3 bases: TGCGCCAGCAGCCAAGAGGGTGTCCGGGACGAGCAGTACTTC.

This clonotype showed up many times. The genes are TRBV19 and TRBJ1-1; 7 positions match TRBD1. Trimming removed 9 bases from V and 0 bases from J; junction bases left unmatched: 7. The V gene's germline CDR1 is LNHDA and CDR2 SQIVND (reference sequence). This CDR3 contains 14 residues. The CDR3 DNA sequence: TGTGCCAGCGAGGGACAGACTTTGAACACTGAAGCTTTCTTT. Translating it yields CASEGQTLNTEAFF. Looking up the rest from reference TRBV19 and TRBJ1-1 gives the full variable domain: DGGITQSPKYLFRKEGQNVTLSCEQNLNHDAMYWYRQDPGQGLRLIYYSQIVNDFQKGDIAEGYSVSREKKESFPLTVTSAQKNPTAFYLCASEGQTLNTEAFFGQGTRLTVV.

This clonotype was seen many times. This CDR3 reads CSALPEPYNEQFF. DNA for the CDR3: TGCAGTGCCCTACCGGAGCCCTACAATGAGCAGTTCTTC. J is TRBJ2-1 and V is TRBV20-1; no clear D. V gave up 6 bases and J gave up 2 bases, with 11 bases separating them. CDR1 is DFQATT and CDR2 is SNEGSKA in the germline V gene (reference sequence). CDR3 length: 13 residues.

The chain couples TRBV5-8 to TRBJ2-7; 8 bases line up with TRBD1. Trimming cost V 4 bases and J 2 bases; bases outside gene matches: 5. The germline gives CDR1 SGHTS, CDR2 YDEGEE. The CDR3 loop spans 14 amino acids. In DNA form, the CDR3 reads TGTGCCAGCAGCGGGGCAGGGGGCGCCTACGAGCAGTACTTC. Protein sequence: CASSGAGGAYEQYF.

This clonotype was counted at least ten times. V gene TRBV7-2 combines with J gene TRBJ2-3, with 7 bases lining up with TRBD1. The V and J ends lost 3 bases and 4 bases, in that order; junction bases with no gene match: 4. CDR1 is SGHTA, CDR2 FQGNSA, per germline. CDR3 length: 14 residues. The CDR3 loop reads CASSLNRGADTQYF. In DNA, the CDR3 is TGTGCCAGCAGCTTGAACAGGGGCGCAGATACGCAGTATTTT. Using reference TRBV7-2 and TRBJ2-3 for the parts outside the CDR3, the full variable domain is GAGVSQSPSNKVTEKGKDVELRCDPISGHTALYWYRQSLGQGLEFLIYFQGNSAPDKSGLPSDRFSAERTGGSVSTLTIQRTQQEDSAVYLCASSLNRGADTQYFGPGTRLTVL.

At least ten counts were recorded for this clonotype. The V call is TRBV7-3, the J call TRBJ2-1; TRBD1 is a possible D gene (6 bases). CDR1 SGHTA and CDR2 FQGTGA come from the germline V gene. Trimming took 5 bases from V and 7 from J, leaving 21 bases between them. The CDR3 loop spans 16 amino acids. The CDR3 spells CASSPQGWGPFNEQFF. CDR3 DNA: TGTGCCAGCAGCCCCCAAGGTTGGGGGCCCTTTAATGAGCAGTTCTTC.

This clonotype was observed many times. This sequence joins TRBV28 and TRBJ1-5; TRBD1 matches at 9 bases. Looked up from germline, CDR1 is MDHEN and CDR2 is SYDVKM. The CDR3 has 14 amino acids. V dropped 6 bases and J dropped 4; count of bases not matched to a gene: 4. CDR3 protein: CASSSGQGNQPQHF. The CDR3 region has the DNA TGTGCCAGCAGCTCGGGACAGGGTAATCAGCCCCAGCATTTT.

This clonotype was counted at least ten times. The V gene is TRBV5-1, the J gene TRBJ2-5; possibly TRBD1 for D (6 bases). The V end was cut by 0 bases, the J end by 3 bases, with 9 bases between. There are 14 residues in the CDR3. Germline CDR1 SGHRS, CDR2 YFSETQ. CDR3 protein: CASSLVQGKETQYF. The CDR3 coding sequence is TGCGCCAGCAGCTTGGTCCAGGGGAAAGAGACCCAGTACTTC.

This clonotype has more than one count but fewer than ten. The V and J genes are TRBV20-1 and TRBJ1-1; weak D call: TRBD1 (5 bases). With 2 bases removed from V and 0 bases from J, the gap between germline ends came to 10 bases. Germline V gene lookup returns CDR1 DFQATT and CDR2 SNEGSKA (reference sequence). This CDR3 has 14 amino acids. DNA of the CDR3: TGCAGTGCTAGATGGGGAGGGGTGAACACTGAAGCTTTCTTT. Translation: CSARWGGVNTEAFF.

This clonotype has at least ten counts. DNA for the CDR3: TGTGCCAGCAGTTTAGTTGGGGAGGCTGAGCAGTTCTTC. It yields the protein CASSLVGEAEQFF. V usage is TRBV12-3 or TRBV12-4 and J usage is TRBJ2-1; the D gene is possibly TRBD2 (6 bases). Trimming cost V 1 base and J 9 bases, with 10 bases left between them. The CDR3 is made up of 13 amino acids.

This clonotype was detected ten times or more. This rearrangement joins TRBV20-1 to TRBJ2-3; perhaps TRBD2 as D (5 bases). The germline V and J ends were trimmed by 2 bases and 2 bases, with 11 bases remaining between them. CDR3 length equals 14 residues. Germline CDR1 DFQATT, CDR2 SNEGSKA (reference sequence). This CDR3 is CSARWRVNTDTQYF. DNA of the CDR3: TGCAGTGCTAGATGGCGGGTTAACACAGATACGCAGTATTTT.

This clonotype has a count of ten or more. The genes are TRBV9 and TRBJ2-3, with 10 bases aligning to TRBD2. The germline V gene has CDR1 SGDLS and CDR2 YYNGEE. The ends lost 0 bases at V and 2 bases at J; junction bases unmatched: 3. The CDR3 has 16 amino acids. This chain's CDR3 is CASSVGTSGTTDTQYF. The CDR3 DNA follows: TGTGCCAGCAGCGTAGGAACTAGCGGGACCACAGATACGCAGTATTTT.

This clonotype was seen repeatedly, ten times or more. V and J are TRBV5-1 and TRBJ1-3; weak D call: TRBD1 (5 bases). With 4 bases removed from V and 0 bases from J, the gap between germline ends came to 14 bases. This CDR3 is built from 16 residues. Germline V gene data show CDR1 as SGHRS and CDR2 as YFSETQ. The CDR3 DNA sequence: TGCGCCAGCAGCCTGATTACAGGATTCTCTGGAAACACCATATATTTT. It is translated as CASSLITGFSGNTIYF.

As to this clonotype: A much larger clone lies a single base off, so this may be a read error. The chain carries TRBV10-3 and TRBJ1-1; D uncertain. The CDR3 sequence is 13 residues long. Germline values: CDR1 ENHRY, CDR2 SYGVKD. V lost 7 bases to trimming and J lost 4 bases, with 13 bases between them. The CDR3 sequence: CAITGLMSTEAFF. The CDR3 DNA is TGTGCCATCACGGGCCTAATGAGCACTGAAGCTTTCTTT.

This clonotype occurred a few times. The V gene is TRBV7-2, the J gene TRBJ2-1; 9 bases map to TRBD2. Trimming at V came to 2 bases and at J to 6 bases, leaving 11 bases not matched to a gene. Germline CDR1 and CDR2: SGHTA and FQGNSA. The CDR3 covers 17 residues. CDR3: CASSLFVGTSLVNEQFF. CDR3 nucleotides: TGTGCCAGCAGCTTATTCGTTGGGACTAGCCTAGTCAATGAGCAGTTCTTC.

The V call is TRBV12-3 or TRBV12-4, the J call TRBJ2-2, with D uncertain. V was cut by 2 bases and J by 0 bases, with 7 bases left in between. The CDR3 is 15 residues long. The DNA for the CDR3 is TGTGCCAGCAGTTTAATGGTCCCGAACACCGGGGAGCTGTTTTTT. Translating gives CASSLMVPNTGELFF.

V and J are TRBV10-2 and TRBJ2-7; TRBD2 matches at 7 bases. Trimming removed 7 bases from V and 3 bases from J; junction bases left unmatched: 3. The CDR3 is 12 residues long. Germline CDR1 reads WSHSY; CDR2 reads SAAADI. The CDR3 DNA follows: TGCGCCAGCAATACGGGGGGCTACGAGCAGTACTTC. This gives the protein CASNTGGYEQYF.

The genes are TRBV6-5 and TRBJ2-3, with 14 bases identical to TRBD2. From germline, CDR1 is MNHEY and CDR2 SVGAGI. The CDR3 spans 16 residues. The junction had 11 bases not matched to a gene; V was cut back by 5 bases and J by 10 bases. The CDR3 loop reads CASSRAGTSGSWAQYF. The CDR3 DNA follows: TGTGCCAGCAGTCGGGCCGGGACTAGCGGGAGTTGGGCGCAGTATTTT.

This clonotype qualifies as medium-sized. This chain links TRBV5-1 with TRBJ2-7; TRBD1 matches at 8 bases. Germline assignment: CDR1 SGHRS and CDR2 YFSETQ. The CDR3 runs to 15 residues. Unmatched junction bases numbered 13, after V lost 4 bases and J lost 7 bases. CDR3 sequence reads: CASSPGTGGAWEQYF. The DNA of the CDR3 is TGCGCCAGCAGCCCCGGGACAGGTGGGGCGTGGGAGCAGTACTTC.

This clonotype was observed a handful of times. V usage is TRBV3-1 and J usage is TRBJ2-1; D not resolved. The CDR3 contains 13 residues. Germline V CDR1 and CDR2: LGHDT, YNNKEL (reference sequence). V gave up 1 base and J gave up 3 bases, with 4 bases separating them. CDR3 bases: TGTGCCAGCAGCCAAGGACACTACAATGAGCAGTTCTTC. This sequence encodes CASSQGHYNEQFF.